The sequence of this T cell receptor beta chain was determined in a study of T cell responses to AZD1222 COVID-19 vaccine. Sequencing used immunoSEQ multiplex PCR; TCRdb keeps in-frame clones, though not all of them. The sample has around 70,000 clones; approximately 85% are singletons. Germline lookup yields CDR1 SGHTA and CDR2 FQGTGA. The CDR3 length is 13 residues. Trimming took off 5 bases at V and 2 bases at J, with 9 bases between the two ends. The rearrangement joins TRBV7-3 to TRBJ1-1; D may be TRBD1 (6 bases). The sequence was obtained from an adult in good health. The source material was peripheral blood, sampled on day 0 of MenACWY control vaccination. Here the CDR3 DNA reads TGTGCCAGCAGCAAGACAGGTAACACTGAAGCTTTCTTT. This encodes CASSKTGNTEAFF.